This T cell receptor beta chain came from a study of T cell responses to AZD1222 COVID-19 vaccine. Study overall: Pooling covered second doses at about 4 or about 12 weeks. Study-wide results and limits: Targeting of unmutated variant regions was reportedly seen in nearly half of spike-specific TCRs. Regions 160-218 and 743-854 dominated among vaccine-associated CD4 TCRs spanning spike. Spike-specific TCRs gained breadth and depth after people received two AZD1222 doses.

V was pared by 0 bases and J by 7 bases, with 13 bases between. The germline CDR1 and CDR2 sequences are SGDLS and YYNGEE. This CDR3 has 14 residues. The protocol was immunoSEQ multiplex PCR, while the TCRdb copy is restricted to in-frame clones and leaves out a portion. The data hold 95,000 to 100,000 clones, with roughly 87% observed a single time. Note on this clone: Its antigen is undetermined.

Sequencing used peripheral blood, obtained on day 0 of AZD1222 vaccination. This clonotype was sampled from an adult in good health. The chain couples TRBV9 to TRBJ1-2; D is possibly TRBD1 (6 bases). As DNA, the CDR3 is TGTGCCAGCAGCGTAGCGGGAGGGGGTAGTGGCTACACCTTC. Translation gives CASSVAGGGSGYTF. Complete variable domain (other parts from reference TRBV9 and TRBJ1-2): DSGVTQTPKHLITATGQRVTLRCSPRSGDLSVYWYQQSLDQGLQFLIQYYNGEERAKGNILERFSAQQFPDLHSELNLSSLELGDSALYFCASSVAGGGSGYTFGSGTRLTVV.